This TCR beta chain was documented in a study of blood T cell repertoires in COVID-19. Study at large: The United States, Italy and Spain provided the acute and convalescent COVID-19 samples.

Germline CDR1 SEHNR, CDR2 FQNEAQ (reference sequence). Trimming removed 1 base at V and 2 bases at J, with 8 bases between. This CDR3 has 14 amino acids. TCRdb's copy holds only in-frame clones and misses some; the assay was immunoSEQ multiplex PCR. The table has hundreds of thousands of clones, around 90% seen once. Sequencing input: PBMCs or T cells enriched from blood (not recorded which). This TCR was sampled from a woman under 30 with acute COVID-19. The chain uses TRBV7-9 and TRBJ2-5; D call uncertain. The CDR3 is CASSLVSVQETQYF. For the CDR3, the DNA is TGTGCCAGCAGCTTAGTCAGCGTTCAAGAGACCCAGTACTTC.